A selection of T cell receptor beta chains follows, all from one sample in a study of blood T cell repertoires in COVID-19. Profiled with immunoSEQ multiplex PCR; TCRdb holds only in-frame clones, not every one. The sample includes 140,000 to 150,000 clones, 75% to 85% of them seen just once. Sequencing input: peripheral blood. These receptors were obtained from a human donor with acute or convalescent COVID-19. The donor label of this sample is uncertain. Both conserved end residues are part of each CDR3. The order of the fields is clone size, J gene, D gene, V gene, CDR3 DNA, CDR3 protein. A D gene is named only where the DNA matches it firmly. A clone size is listed for some rows: how often the clone was seen (once, few, many), or a class if it is expanded.

once,TRBJ1-1,NA,TRBV12-3/TRBV12-4,TGTGCCAGCACCCTCGCGGGCACTGAAGCTTTCTTT,CASTLAGTEAFF
NA,TRBJ2-7,TRBD1,TRBV7-9,TGTGCCAGCAGCCCTCGGGACAGGAGCTACGAGCAGTACTTC,CASSPRDRSYEQYF
NA,TRBJ1-2,TRBD1,TRBV15,TGTGCCACCAGCAGTCGCGACAGGGGGAACTATGGCTACACCTTC,CATSSRDRGNYGYTF
NA,TRBJ1-5,NA,TRBV18,TGTGCCAGCTCGGTCGGTGGGCCTCAGCCCCAGCATTTT,CASSVGGPQPQHF
NA,TRBJ1-1,NA,TRBV4-2,TGTGCCAGCAGCCGAGGAGGAGATGGTGAAGCTTTCTTT,CASSRGGDGEAFF
NA,TRBJ2-1,NA,TRBV7-9,TGTGCCAGCAGCTTGAGACAGCCGCCTGAGCAGTTCTTC,CASSLRQPPEQFF
NA,TRBJ1-3,TRBD1,TRBV3-1/TRBV3-2,TGTGCCAGCAGCCAAAAGGGACAGGGTTTCTTTGGAAACACCATATATTTT,CASSQKGQGFFGNTIYF
NA,TRBJ1-3,NA,TRBV5-1,TGCGCCAGCAGCCTGGACAGTTCTGGAAACACCATATATTTT,CASSLDSSGNTIYF
NA,TRBJ1-4,NA,TRBV6-5,TGTGCCAGCAGTAGAGGGTCCCGCGGAAATGAAAAACTGTTTTTT,CASSRGSRGNEKLFF
NA,TRBJ1-5,NA,TRBV2,TGTGCCGCTAAAGGGGGGGCTTCTCAGCCCCAGCATTTT,CAAKGGASQPQHF
NA,TRBJ1-4,NA,TRBV2,TGTGCCAGCAGTGATAATACTAATGAAAAACTGTTTTTT,CASSDNTNEKLFF
NA,TRBJ2-7,NA,TRBV9,TGTGCCAGCAGCCCGGGGACCTACGAGCAGTACTTC,CASSPGTYEQYF
few,TRBJ1-1,NA,TRBV20-1,TGCAGTGCTAGTGCCGGTTCGAGGGCTTTCTTT,CSASAGSRAFF
NA,TRBJ1-5,NA,TRBV2,TGTGCCAGCACTACAGGGTCTCAGCCCCAGCATTTT,CASTTGSQPQHF
NA,TRBJ1-6,NA,TRBV27,TGTGCCAGCAGTTTATTCGCGAGCTCCTATAATTCACCCCTCCACTTT,CASSLFASSYNSPLHF
NA,TRBJ2-1,TRBD2,TRBV5-1,TGCGCCAGCAGCCTTGGAACTAGCGGGGGGGCCTATGAGCAGTTCTTC,CASSLGTSGGAYEQFF
NA,TRBJ1-2,NA,TRBV4-1,TGCGCCAGCAGCCCGGGGAGCGGGGCCCTGAACTATGGCTACACCTTC,CASSPGSGALNYGYTF
NA,TRBJ2-2,NA,TRBV5-1,TGCGCCAGCAGCTTGGGGAGGGGCCCGAGGACCGGGGAGCTGTTTTTT,CASSLGRGPRTGELFF
NA,TRBJ1-6,NA,TRBV25-1,TGTGCCAGCAGTGAACGGGTGAATTCACCCCTCCACTTT,CASSERVNSPLHF
NA,TRBJ1-3,NA,TRBV7-9,TGTGCCAGCAGCCCTCGGGGGAGGGCCATCTCTGGAAACACCATATATTTT,CASSPRGRAISGNTIYF
few,TRBJ2-1,TRBD2,TRBV10-2,TGCGCCACCCACGACGGACTAGCGGACAATGAGCAGTTCTTC,CATHDGLADNEQFF
NA,TRBJ1-1,NA,TRBV6-5,TGTGCCAGCAGGCGAAACCGGGACACTGAAGCTTTCTTT,CASRRNRDTEAFF
NA,TRBJ2-5,NA,TRBV5-1,TGCGCCACCTCTCCGGACTCCTCCAAGACCCAGTACTTC,CATSPDSSKTQYF
NA,TRBJ1-1,TRBD1,TRBV29-1,TGCAGCGTTGAGACAGGGAGGCAGGCTGAAGCTTTCTTT,CSVETGRQAEAFF
NA,TRBJ1-3,TRBD1,TRBV13,TGTGCCAGCAGCCCCGAATGGACAGGGTCAGGAAACACCATATATTTT,CASSPEWTGSGNTIYF
NA,TRBJ2-2,TRBD1,TRBV6-5,TGTGCCAGCAGTTACAGGGGACAGGGTTTCACCGGGGAGCTGTTTTTT,CASSYRGQGFTGELFF
NA,TRBJ1-2,NA,TRBV18,TGTGCCAGCTCACCGATCCTAGAGTGGTTTGGCTACACCTTC,CASSPILEWFGYTF
NA,TRBJ2-3,NA,TRBV11-1,TGTGCCAGCAGCTTCTACGCAGATACGCAGTATTTT,CASSFYADTQYF
NA,TRBJ1-2,TRBD1,TRBV2,TGTGCCAGCAGCTTCGGACAGGGATATGGCTACACCTTC,CASSFGQGYGYTF
once,TRBJ2-3,NA,TRBV5-6,TGTGCCAGCAGCTTGACTAGCACAGATACGCAGTATTTT,CASSLTSTDTQYF
NA,TRBJ2-2,NA,TRBV7-8,TGTGCCACCACCTATTGGAGCAGGGGATGGGGTTACACCGGGGAGCTGTTTTTT,CATTYWSRGWGYTGELFF
NA,TRBJ2-2,NA,TRBV11-2,TGTGCCAGCAGCTTAGGAGGCTCCGGGGAGCTGTTTTTT,CASSLGGSGELFF
once,TRBJ2-3,NA,TRBV7-9,TGTGCCAGCAGCTTAGCGCTCGCCCGGGGGTCCACAGATACGCAGTATTTT,CASSLALARGSTDTQYF
NA,TRBJ1-4,NA,TRBV21-1,TGTGCCAGCAGCGACCGGGACACTACAACTAATGAAAAACTGTTTTTT,CASSDRDTTTNEKLFF
NA,TRBJ1-6,TRBD1,TRBV13,TGTGCCAGCAGCGCCGGGACAGGGGGCAGGAATTCACCCCTCCACTTT,CASSAGTGGRNSPLHF
once,TRBJ1-1,TRBD1,TRBV5-4,TGTGCCAGCAGCTTTGGGGACAGGGTTGATGAAGCTTTCTTT,CASSFGDRVDEAFF
NA,TRBJ1-1,NA,TRBV7-9,TGTGCCAGCGGTCCGGACGTCGGGGTTTTTAGCTTCTTT,CASGPDVGVFSFF
NA,TRBJ1-1,TRBD1,TRBV19,TGTGCCAGTAGTACACCTCAGGGGGCAGAGATGAACACTGAAGCTTTCTTT,CASSTPQGAEMNTEAFF
NA,TRBJ1-5,NA,TRBV27,TGTGCCAGCAGCCGGGGGGCCCCGTGGCAGCCCCAGCATTTT,CASSRGAPWQPQHF
NA,TRBJ1-1,NA,TRBV7-9,TGTGCCAGCAGCTTCGGGGTGGCGGGAGCGTATGAAGCTTTCTTT,CASSFGVAGAYEAFF
NA,TRBJ1-2,TRBD1,TRBV20-1,TGCAGTGCTCAGACAGGGGATGGCTACACCTTC,CSAQTGDGYTF
NA,TRBJ1-5,NA,TRBV5-6,TGTGCCAGCAGCTTTCGTCAGGGAACGGGTCAGCCCCAGCATTTT,CASSFRQGTGQPQHF
NA,TRBJ1-5,TRBD1,TRBV19,TGTGCCAGTAGTCCCTGGGGGACAGGGCTTGGGTATAGCAATCAGCCCCAGCATTTT,CASSPWGTGLGYSNQPQHF
NA,TRBJ2-7,NA,TRBV21-1,TGTGCCAGCTCCCTGATGGGACTAGACCCCTACGAGCAGTACTTC,CASSLMGLDPYEQYF
NA,TRBJ1-4,TRBD1,TRBV7-2,TGTGCCAGCAAACCGACAGGGATAACTAATGAAAAACTGTTTTTT,CASKPTGITNEKLFF
NA,TRBJ2-7,TRBD2,TRBV6-5,TGTGCCAGCAGTCCGAGCGGGGAGGTATACGAGCAGTACTTC,CASSPSGEVYEQYF
once,TRBJ1-2,NA,TRBV5-6,TGTGCCAGCACCTTACTTCGTGAGGATTCCCTCTATGGCTACACCTTC,CASTLLREDSLYGYTF
NA,TRBJ1-5,NA,TRBV27,TGTGCCAGCAGTTTACGGTATAGCAATCAGCCCCAGCATTTT,CASSLRYSNQPQHF
NA,TRBJ2-1,TRBD2,TRBV7-3,TGTGCCAGCAGCCGACTAGCGGGGGGTAGCTCCTACAATGAGCAGTTCTTC,CASSRLAGGSSYNEQFF
NA,TRBJ1-2,TRBD1,TRBV6-6,TGTGCCAGCAGTTTTTTGCAGGGGGGCTATGGCTACACCTTC,CASSFLQGGYGYTF
NA,TRBJ1-5,NA,TRBV24-1,TGTGCCACCAGTAGCCAGGGAATGAGTCAGCCCCAGCATTTT,CATSSQGMSQPQHF
NA,TRBJ1-1,NA,TRBV7-9,TGTGCCAGCAGCCCGCGAATCCCGGGAACTGAAGCTTTCTTT,CASSPRIPGTEAFF
NA,TRBJ2-1,TRBD2,TRBV5-1,TGCGCCAGCAGCCCGCCGGAAGCGGGGGATTACAATGAGCAGTTCTTC,CASSPPEAGDYNEQFF
NA,TRBJ1-6,TRBD1,TRBV5-8,TGTGCCAGCAGCTCAAGGACAGGGCACAATTCACCCCTCCACTTT,CASSSRTGHNSPLHF
once,TRBJ2-4,NA,TRBV5-1,TGCGCCAGCAGCTTGGACCCGGGTTCTAACATTCAGTACTTC,CASSLDPGSNIQYF